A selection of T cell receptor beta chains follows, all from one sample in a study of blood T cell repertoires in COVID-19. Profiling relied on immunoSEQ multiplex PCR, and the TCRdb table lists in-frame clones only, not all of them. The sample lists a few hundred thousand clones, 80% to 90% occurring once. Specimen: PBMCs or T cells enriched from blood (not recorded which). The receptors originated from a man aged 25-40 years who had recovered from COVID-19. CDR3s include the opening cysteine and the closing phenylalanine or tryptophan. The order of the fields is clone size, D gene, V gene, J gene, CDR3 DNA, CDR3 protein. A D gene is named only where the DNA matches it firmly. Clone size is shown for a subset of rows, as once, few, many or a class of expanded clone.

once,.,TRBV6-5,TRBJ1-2,TGTGCCAGCAGACGCCCAACAGAGAACTATGGCTACACCTTC,CASRRPTENYGYTF
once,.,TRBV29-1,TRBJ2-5,TGCAGCCCCGAGGGTGATGTGTACCAAGAGACCCAGTACTTC,CSPEGDVYQETQYF
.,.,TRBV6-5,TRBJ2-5,TGTGCCAGCAGTTACGACTATCAAGAGACCCAGTACTTC,CASSYDYQETQYF
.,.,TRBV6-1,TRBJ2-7,TGTGCCAGCAGTGAAGACAGTCAATACGAGCAGTACTTC,CASSEDSQYEQYF
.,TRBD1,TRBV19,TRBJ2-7,TGTGCCAGTAGTGGAAGGGACAGACTCTCCTACGAGCAGTACTTC,CASSGRDRLSYEQYF
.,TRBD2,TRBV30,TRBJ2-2,TGTGCCTGGAGTCAACCGGGGGGGTATTCGAACACCGGGGAGCTGTTTTTT,CAWSQPGGYSNTGELFF
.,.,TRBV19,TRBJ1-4,TGTGCCAGTAGGCTAAACACTAACGACAGACCCGATGAAAAACTGTTTTTT,CASRLNTNDRPDEKLFF
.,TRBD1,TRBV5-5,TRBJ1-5,TGTGCCAGCAGCTCGGACGAGACAGGGAGAGGGAATCAGCCCCAGCATTTT,CASSSDETGRGNQPQHF
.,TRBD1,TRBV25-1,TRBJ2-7,TGTGCCAGCAGTGAATATAGGTGGGACAGGGTTGGGGAGCAGTACTTC,CASSEYRWDRVGEQYF
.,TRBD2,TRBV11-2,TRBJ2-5,TGTGCCAGCAGCTTAATAGCCGGTAGCGGGTCAGAGACCCAGTACTTC,CASSLIAGSGSETQYF
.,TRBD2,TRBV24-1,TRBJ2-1,TGTGCCACCAGTGATGGGGGACTAGCGTTTGAGCAGTTCTTC,CATSDGGLAFEQFF
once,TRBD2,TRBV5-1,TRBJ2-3,TGCGCCAGCAGCACGGGGACTAGTGGGCGAACTAGCACAGATACGCAGTATTTT,CASSTGTSGRTSTDTQYF
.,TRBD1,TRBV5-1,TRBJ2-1,TGCGCCAGCAGCTGGGACAGCGCCTACAATGAGCAGTTCTTC,CASSWDSAYNEQFF
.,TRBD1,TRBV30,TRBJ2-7,TGTGCCTGGACGGGACAGGGGTACGAGCAGTACTTC,CAWTGQGYEQYF
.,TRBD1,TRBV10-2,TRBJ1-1,TGCGCCAGCAGTGTTGGGACAGGGTATGAAGCTTTCTTT,CASSVGTGYEAFF
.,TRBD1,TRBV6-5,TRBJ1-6,TGTGCCAGCAGTTACTCGGGACAGGGTAATTCACCCCTCCACTTT,CASSYSGQGNSPLHF
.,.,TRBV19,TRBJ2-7,TGTGCCAGTAGTATGGGGGCGGCCGACGAGCAGTACTTC,CASSMGAADEQYF
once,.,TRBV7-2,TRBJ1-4,TGTGCCAGCAGCTTTAGCGGGTTAACTAATGAAAAACTGTTTTTT,CASSFSGLTNEKLFF
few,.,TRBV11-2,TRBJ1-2,TGTGCCAGCAGCTTATCCGGGGATTATGGCTACACCTTC,CASSLSGDYGYTF
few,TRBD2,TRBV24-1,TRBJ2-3,TGTGCCACCAGTGATTTGCGGGGACTAGACACAGATACGCAGTATTTT,CATSDLRGLDTDTQYF
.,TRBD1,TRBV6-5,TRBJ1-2,TGTGCCAGCAGTATCCGACAGGGACGTGGCTATGGCTACACCTTC,CASSIRQGRGYGYTF
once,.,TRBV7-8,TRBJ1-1,TGTGCCAGCAAAACGGGGATTTGGAGCGACTCTGAAGCTTTCTTT,CASKTGIWSDSEAFF
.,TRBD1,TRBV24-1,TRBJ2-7,TGTGCCACCAGTGATTTCCGACAGGGTACCTACGAGCAGTACTTC,CATSDFRQGTYEQYF
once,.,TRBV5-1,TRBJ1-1,TGCGCCAGCAGCTTAACCACACCATTTGAAGCTTTCTTT,CASSLTTPFEAFF
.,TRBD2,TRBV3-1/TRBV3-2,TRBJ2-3,TGTGCCAGCAGCCAAGGAATTCTAGCGGGGACCACAGATACGCAGTATTTT,CASSQGILAGTTDTQYF
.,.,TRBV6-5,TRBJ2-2,TGTGCCAGCAGTTACGGTAGGGGCAGGCCGAGCGGGGAGCTGTTTTTT,CASSYGRGRPSGELFF
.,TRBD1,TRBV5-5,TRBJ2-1,TGTGCCAGCAGCTTGTCTGCTTTACAGGGGTACAATGAGCAGTTCTTC,CASSLSALQGYNEQFF
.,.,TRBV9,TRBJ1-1,TGTGCCAGCAGCGTAGTAGGAGGTGAAGCTTTCTTT,CASSVVGGEAFF
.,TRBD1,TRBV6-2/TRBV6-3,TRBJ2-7,TGTGCCAGCAGTTGGGGACAGGGCTCTTCCTACGAGCAGTACTTC,CASSWGQGSSYEQYF
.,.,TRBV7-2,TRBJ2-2,TGTGCCAGCACCGTTGGACTAATGAACACCGGGGAGCTGTTTTTT,CASTVGLMNTGELFF
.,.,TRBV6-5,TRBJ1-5,TGTGCCAGCAGGAGGGAGGGGAACAATCAGCCCCAGCATTTT,CASRREGNNQPQHF
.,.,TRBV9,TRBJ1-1,TGTGCCAGCAGCGTAGGCTTGACACCGACAGACAGAAACACTGAAGCTTTCTTT,CASSVGLTPTDRNTEAFF
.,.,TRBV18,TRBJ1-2,TGTGCCAGCTCACCATACGGGAATGGTAACTATGGCTACACCTTC,CASSPYGNGNYGYTF
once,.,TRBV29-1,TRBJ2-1,TGCAGCCCCCAAGTCGTCCGGGAGAAGGCCTACAATGAGCAGTTCTTC,CSPQVVREKAYNEQFF
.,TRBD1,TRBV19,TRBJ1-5,TGTGCCAGTAGTATTTGGGACAGGGATAGCAATCAGCCCCAGCATTTT,CASSIWDRDSNQPQHF
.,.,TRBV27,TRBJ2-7,TGTGCCAGCAGTAGGCAGTCGGGATCCTACGAGCAGTACTTC,CASSRQSGSYEQYF
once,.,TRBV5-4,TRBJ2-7,TGTGCCAGCAGAGCCGAGTCTGCCGACGAGCAGTACTTC,CASRAESADEQYF
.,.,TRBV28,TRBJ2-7,TGTGCCAGCAGTTTATCCCCGGACTGGGGTTTCTACGAGCAGTACTTC,CASSLSPDWGFYEQYF
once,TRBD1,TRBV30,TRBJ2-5,TGTGCCTGGGGTAGGACAGGGTCTGAGGAGACCCAGTACTTC,CAWGRTGSEETQYF
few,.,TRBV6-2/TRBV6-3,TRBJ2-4,TGTGCCAGCAGTTATTATGCGGGGTCCGGGGACATTCAGTACTTC,CASSYYAGSGDIQYF